These T cell receptor beta chains were read from a single sample in a study of blood T cell repertoires in COVID-19. Only in-frame clones appear in the TCRdb table, and some are missing; sequencing was by immunoSEQ multiplex PCR. The profile shows about 240,000 clones, about 80% of them singletons. The sample taken for sequencing was peripheral blood. All receptors derive from a man between 25 and 39 years old who had recovered from COVID-19. Each CDR3 is given without its conserved first and last residue.

v_call	j_call	cdr3_length	cdr3_aa
TRBV20-1	TRBJ1-6	13	SASISGGQGSPLH
TRBV7-3	TRBJ1-2	13	ASSLFPGSGYGYT
TRBV1	TRBJ1-2	12	TSSRDTLADQGT
TRBV7-3	TRBJ2-7	12	ASRPGTGNGEQY
TRBV28	TRBJ1-1	11	ASSPLINTEAF
TRBV2	TRBJ1-4	13	ASSAQGVANEKLF
TRBV18	TRBJ2-1	13	ASSVAGTTSNEQF
TRBV6-8	TRBJ1-5	12	APGVGGCNQPQH
TRBV7-9	TRBJ1-3	13	ASSLDRVSGNTIY
TRBV19	TRBJ2-7	14	ASSLTRDGGAYEQY
TRBV10-2	TRBJ2-5	13	ASSDRAGGWETQY
TRBV10-1	TRBJ1-4	12	ASSEGATNEKLF
TRBV4-1	TRBJ2-1	13	ASSQVSGGGNEQF
TRBV15	TRBJ2-3	11	ATGQGSSDTQY
TRBV19	TRBJ2-3	15	ASKGLAGGRKTDTQY
TRBV11-2	TRBJ2-2	11	ASSPTGSGELF